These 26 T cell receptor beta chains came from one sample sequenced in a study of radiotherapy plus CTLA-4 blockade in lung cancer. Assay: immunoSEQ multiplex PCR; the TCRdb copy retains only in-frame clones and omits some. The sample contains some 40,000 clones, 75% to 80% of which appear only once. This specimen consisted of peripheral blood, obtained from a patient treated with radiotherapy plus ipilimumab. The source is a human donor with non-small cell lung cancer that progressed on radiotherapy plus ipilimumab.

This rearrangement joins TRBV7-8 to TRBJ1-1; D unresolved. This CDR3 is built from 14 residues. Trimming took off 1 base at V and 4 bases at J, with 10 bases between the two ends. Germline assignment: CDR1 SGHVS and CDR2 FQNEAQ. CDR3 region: CASSLVSGSTEAFF. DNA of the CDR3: TGTGCCAGCAGCTTAGTATCGGGGAGCACTGAAGCTTTCTTT.

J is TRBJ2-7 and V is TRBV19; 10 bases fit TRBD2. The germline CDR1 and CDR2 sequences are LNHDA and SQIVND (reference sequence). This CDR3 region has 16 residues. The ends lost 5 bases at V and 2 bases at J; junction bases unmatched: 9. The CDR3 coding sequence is TGTGCCAGTAGTCCCCTCTCTAGCGGGGGCCCCTACGAGCAGTACTTC. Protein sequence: CASSPLSSGGPYEQYF. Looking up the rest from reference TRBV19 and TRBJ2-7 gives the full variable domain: DGGITQSPKYLFRKEGQNVTLSCEQNLNHDAMYWYRQDPGQGLRLIYYSQIVNDFQKGDIAEGYSVSREKKESFPLTVTSAQKNPTAFYLCASSPLSSGGPYEQYFGPGTRLTVT.

The CDR3: CASSIGQKGFRAEAFF. CDR3 nucleotide sequence: TGTGCCAGTAGTATAGGTCAGAAGGGTTTCAGGGCTGAAGCTTTCTTT. This chain uses TRBV19 with TRBJ1-1; a possible D gene is TRBD1 (5 bases). The CDR3 covers 16 residues. Looked up from germline, CDR1 is LNHDA and CDR2 is SQIVND (reference sequence). V dropped 1 base and J dropped 6 bases, with 18 bases sitting between them.

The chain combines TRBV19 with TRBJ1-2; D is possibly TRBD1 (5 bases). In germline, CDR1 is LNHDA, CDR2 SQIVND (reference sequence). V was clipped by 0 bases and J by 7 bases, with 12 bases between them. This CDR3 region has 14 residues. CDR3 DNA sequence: TGTGCCAGTAGTATAGATCGGCCAACAGGTGGCTACACCTTC. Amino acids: CASSIDRPTGGYTF.

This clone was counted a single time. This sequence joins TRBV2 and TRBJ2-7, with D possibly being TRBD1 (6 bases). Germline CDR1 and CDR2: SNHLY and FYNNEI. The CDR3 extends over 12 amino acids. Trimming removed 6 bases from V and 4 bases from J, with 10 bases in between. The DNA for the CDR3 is TGTGCCAGCAGGCCACAGGGATACGAGCAGTACTTC. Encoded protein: CASRPQGYEQYF.

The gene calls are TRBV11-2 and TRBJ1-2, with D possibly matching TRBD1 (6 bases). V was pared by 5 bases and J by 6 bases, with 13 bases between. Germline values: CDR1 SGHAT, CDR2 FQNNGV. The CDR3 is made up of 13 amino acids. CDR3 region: CASSAPGAHGYTF. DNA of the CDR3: TGTGCCAGCAGCGCCCCAGGGGCCCATGGCTACACCTTC.

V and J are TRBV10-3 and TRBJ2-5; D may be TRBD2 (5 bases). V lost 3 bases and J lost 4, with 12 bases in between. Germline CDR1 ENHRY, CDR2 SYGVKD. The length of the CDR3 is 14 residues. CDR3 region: CAISDEARGETQYF. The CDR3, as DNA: TGTGCCATCAGTGATGAAGCCCGGGGAGAGACCCAGTACTTC.

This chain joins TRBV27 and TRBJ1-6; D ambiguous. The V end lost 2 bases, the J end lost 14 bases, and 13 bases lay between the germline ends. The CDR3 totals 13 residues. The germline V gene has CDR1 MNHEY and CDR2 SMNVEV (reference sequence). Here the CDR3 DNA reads TGTGCCAGCAGTTTAGGTCACCCTTCGGCCCTCCACTTT. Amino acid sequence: CASSLGHPSALHF.

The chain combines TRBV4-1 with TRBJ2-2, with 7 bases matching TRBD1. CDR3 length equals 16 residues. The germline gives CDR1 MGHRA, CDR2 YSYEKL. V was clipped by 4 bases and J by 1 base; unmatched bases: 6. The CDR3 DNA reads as TGCGCCAGCAGCCGGAACCACAGGGGGAACACCGGGGAGCTGTTTTTT. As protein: CASSRNHRGNTGELFF.

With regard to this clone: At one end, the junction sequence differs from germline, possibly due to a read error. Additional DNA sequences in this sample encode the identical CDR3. DNA for the CDR3: TGCAGTGTTGAGGGACAGGGGAGTGACTACACCTTC. Its protein is CSVEGQGSDYTF. The rearrangement uses TRBV29-1 and TRBJ1-2, with 10 nucleotides matching TRBD1. The germline V gene encodes CDR1 SQVTM and CDR2 ANQGSEA. The CDR3 runs to 12 residues.

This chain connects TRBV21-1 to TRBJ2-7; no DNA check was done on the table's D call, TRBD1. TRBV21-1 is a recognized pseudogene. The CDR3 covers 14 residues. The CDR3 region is CASSAPDRPYEQYF. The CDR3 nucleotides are TGTGCCAGCAGCGCTCCGGACAGGCCCTACGAGCAGTACTTC.

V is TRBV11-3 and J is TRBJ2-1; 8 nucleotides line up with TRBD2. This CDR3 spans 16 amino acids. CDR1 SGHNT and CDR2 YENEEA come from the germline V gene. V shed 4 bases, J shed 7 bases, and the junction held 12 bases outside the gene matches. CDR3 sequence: CASSSGLAGGSNEQFF. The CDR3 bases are TGTGCCAGCAGCTCTGGACTGGCGGGGGGTTCGAATGAGCAGTTCTTC.

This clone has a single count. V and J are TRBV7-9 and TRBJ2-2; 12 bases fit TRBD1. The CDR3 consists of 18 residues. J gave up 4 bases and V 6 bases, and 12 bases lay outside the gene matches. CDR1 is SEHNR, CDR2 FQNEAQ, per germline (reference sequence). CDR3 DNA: TGTGCCAGCAGATTATACGGGGGGACAGGGGGCTTCACCGGGGAGCTGTTTTTT. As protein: CASRLYGGTGGFTGELFF.

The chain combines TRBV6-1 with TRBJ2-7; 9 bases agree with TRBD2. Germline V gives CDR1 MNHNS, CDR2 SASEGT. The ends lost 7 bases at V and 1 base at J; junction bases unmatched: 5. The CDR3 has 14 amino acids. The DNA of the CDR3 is TGTGCCAGCACCCCGCGGGGGGGATCCTACGAGCAGTACTTC. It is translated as CASTPRGGSYEQYF.

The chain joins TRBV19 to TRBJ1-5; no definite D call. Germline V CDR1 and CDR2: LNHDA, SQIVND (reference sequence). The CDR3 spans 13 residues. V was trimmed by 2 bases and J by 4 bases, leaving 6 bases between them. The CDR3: CASSIQANQPQHF. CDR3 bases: TGTGCCAGTAGTATACAGGCAAATCAGCCCCAGCATTTT.

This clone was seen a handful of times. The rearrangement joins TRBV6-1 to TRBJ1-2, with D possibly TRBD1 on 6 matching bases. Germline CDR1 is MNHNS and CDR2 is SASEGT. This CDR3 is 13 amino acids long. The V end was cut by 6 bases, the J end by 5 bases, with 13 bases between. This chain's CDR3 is CASSVSGAYGYTF. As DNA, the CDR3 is TGTGCCAGCAGCGTCTCAGGGGCGTATGGCTACACCTTC.

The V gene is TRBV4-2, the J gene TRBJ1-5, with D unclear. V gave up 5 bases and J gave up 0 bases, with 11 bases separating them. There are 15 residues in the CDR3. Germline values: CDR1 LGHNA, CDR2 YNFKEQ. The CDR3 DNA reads TGTGCCAGCAGCTCACGACACCTTAGCAATCAGCCCCAGCATTTT. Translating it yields CASSSRHLSNQPQHF.

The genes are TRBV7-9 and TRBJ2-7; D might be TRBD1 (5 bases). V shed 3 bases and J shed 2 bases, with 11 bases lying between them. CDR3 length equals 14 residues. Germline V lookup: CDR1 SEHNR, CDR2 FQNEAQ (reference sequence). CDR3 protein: CASSLGHEPYEQYF. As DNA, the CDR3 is TGTGCCAGCAGCTTGGGGCACGAGCCCTACGAGCAGTACTTC.

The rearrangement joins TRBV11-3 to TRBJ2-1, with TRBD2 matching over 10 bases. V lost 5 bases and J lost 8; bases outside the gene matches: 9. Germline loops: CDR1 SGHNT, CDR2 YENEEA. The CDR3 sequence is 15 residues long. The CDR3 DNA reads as TGTGCCAGCAGCCCGGGTAGCGGGGGGCGAGATGAGCAGTTCTTC. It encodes CASSPGSGGRDEQFF.

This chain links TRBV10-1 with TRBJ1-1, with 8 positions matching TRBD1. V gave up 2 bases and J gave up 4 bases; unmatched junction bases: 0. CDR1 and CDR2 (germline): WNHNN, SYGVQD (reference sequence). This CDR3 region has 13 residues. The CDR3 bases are TGCGCCAGCAGTGAGGGGACAGGCACTGAAGCTTTCTTT. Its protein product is CASSEGTGTEAFF.

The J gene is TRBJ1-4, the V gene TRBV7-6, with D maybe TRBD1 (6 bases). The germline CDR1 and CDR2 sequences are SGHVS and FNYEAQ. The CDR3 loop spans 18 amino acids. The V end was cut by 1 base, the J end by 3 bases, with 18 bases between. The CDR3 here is CASSLGGTRMSSNEKLFF. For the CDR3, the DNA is TGTGCCAGCAGCTTAGGGGGGACAAGAATGAGCTCTAATGAAAAACTGTTTTTT.

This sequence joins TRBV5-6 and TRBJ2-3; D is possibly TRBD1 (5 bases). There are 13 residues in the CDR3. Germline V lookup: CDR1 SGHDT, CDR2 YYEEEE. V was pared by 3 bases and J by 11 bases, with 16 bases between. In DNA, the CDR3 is TGTGCCAGCAGCTCGTGGACCCTTCAGGGGCAGTATTTT. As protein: CASSSWTLQGQYF.

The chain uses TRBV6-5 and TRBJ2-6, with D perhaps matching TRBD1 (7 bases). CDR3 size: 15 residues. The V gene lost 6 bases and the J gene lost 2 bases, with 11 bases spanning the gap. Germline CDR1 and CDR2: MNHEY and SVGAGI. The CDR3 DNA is TGTGCCAGCAGCCTCAGGGGGGCTGGGGCCAACGTCCTGACTTTC. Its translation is CASSLRGAGANVLTF.

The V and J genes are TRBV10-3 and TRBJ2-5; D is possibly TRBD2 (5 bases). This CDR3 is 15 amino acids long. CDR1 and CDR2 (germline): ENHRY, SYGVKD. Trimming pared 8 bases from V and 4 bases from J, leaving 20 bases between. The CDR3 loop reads CAIAMGVEKRETQYF. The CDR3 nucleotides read TGTGCCATCGCGATGGGAGTCGAAAAGAGAGAGACCCAGTACTTC.

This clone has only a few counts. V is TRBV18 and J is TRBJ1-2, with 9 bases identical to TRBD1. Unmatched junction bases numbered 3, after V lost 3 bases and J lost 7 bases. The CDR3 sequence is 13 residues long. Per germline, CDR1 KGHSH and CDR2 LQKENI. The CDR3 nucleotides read TGTGCCAGCTCACCCGCGACAGGGGGTGGCTACACCTTC. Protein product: CASSPATGGGYTF.

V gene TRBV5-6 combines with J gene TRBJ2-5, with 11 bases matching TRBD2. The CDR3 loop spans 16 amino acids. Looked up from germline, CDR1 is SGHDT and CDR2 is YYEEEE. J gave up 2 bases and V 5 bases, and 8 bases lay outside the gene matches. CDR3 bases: TGTGCCAGCAGTTTTTCGACTAGCGGGGTACAAGAGACCCAGTACTTC. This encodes CASSFSTSGVQETQYF.